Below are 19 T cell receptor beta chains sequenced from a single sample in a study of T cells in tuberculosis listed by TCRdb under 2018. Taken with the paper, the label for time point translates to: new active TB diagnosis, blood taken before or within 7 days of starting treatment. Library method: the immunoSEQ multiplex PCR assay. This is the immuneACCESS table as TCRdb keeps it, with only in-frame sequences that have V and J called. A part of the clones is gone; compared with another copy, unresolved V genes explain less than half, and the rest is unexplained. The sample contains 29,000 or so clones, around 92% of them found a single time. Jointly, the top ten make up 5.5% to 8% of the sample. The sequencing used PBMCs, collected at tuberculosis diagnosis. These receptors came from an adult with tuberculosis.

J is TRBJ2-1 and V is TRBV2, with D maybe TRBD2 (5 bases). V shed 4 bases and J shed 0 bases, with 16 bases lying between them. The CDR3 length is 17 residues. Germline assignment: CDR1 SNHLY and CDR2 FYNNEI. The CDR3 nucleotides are TGTGCCAGCAGTGTGGACTTTCTGCGTAGCTCCTACAATGAGCAGTTCTTC. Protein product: CASSVDFLRSSYNEQFF.

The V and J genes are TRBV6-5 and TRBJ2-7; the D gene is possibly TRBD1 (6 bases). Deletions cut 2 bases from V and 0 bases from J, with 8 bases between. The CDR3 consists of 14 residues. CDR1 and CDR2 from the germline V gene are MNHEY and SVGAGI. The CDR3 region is CASSYLDSSYEQYF. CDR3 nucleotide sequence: TGTGCCAGCAGTTACCTGGACAGCTCCTACGAGCAGTACTTC.

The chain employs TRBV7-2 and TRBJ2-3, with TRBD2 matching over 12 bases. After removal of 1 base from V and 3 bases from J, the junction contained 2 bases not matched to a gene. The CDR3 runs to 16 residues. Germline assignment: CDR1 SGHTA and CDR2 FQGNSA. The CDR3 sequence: CASSLGLAGGTDTQYF. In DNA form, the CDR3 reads TGTGCCAGCAGCTTAGGGCTAGCGGGGGGGACAGATACGCAGTATTTT.

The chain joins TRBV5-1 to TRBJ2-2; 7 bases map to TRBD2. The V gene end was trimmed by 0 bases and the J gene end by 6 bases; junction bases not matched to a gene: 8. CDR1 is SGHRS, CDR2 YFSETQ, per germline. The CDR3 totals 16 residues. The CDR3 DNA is TGCGCCAGCAGCTTGGGGACGGGAGGACGCGCCGGGGAGCTGTTTTTT. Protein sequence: CASSLGTGGRAGELFF.

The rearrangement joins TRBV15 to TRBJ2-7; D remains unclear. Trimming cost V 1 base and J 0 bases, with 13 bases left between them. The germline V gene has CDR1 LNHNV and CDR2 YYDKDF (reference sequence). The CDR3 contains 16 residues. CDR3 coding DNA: TGTGCCACCAGCAGAGCCTCTCCTCCGAGCTCCTACGAGCAGTACTTC. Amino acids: CATSRASPPSSYEQYF.

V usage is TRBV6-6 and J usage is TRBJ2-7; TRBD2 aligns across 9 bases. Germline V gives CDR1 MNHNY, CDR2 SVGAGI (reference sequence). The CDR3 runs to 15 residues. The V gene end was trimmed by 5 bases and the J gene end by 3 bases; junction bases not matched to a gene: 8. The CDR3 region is CASSPSLREGYEQYF. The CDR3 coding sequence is TGTGCCAGCAGTCCTTCGCTGCGGGAGGGCTACGAGCAGTACTTC.

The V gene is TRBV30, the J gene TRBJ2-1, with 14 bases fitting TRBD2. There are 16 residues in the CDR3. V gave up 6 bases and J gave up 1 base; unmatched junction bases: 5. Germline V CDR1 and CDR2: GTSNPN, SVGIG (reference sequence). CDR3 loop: CACRTSGRTSYNEQFF. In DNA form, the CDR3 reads TGTGCCTGCCGGACTAGCGGGAGGACATCCTACAATGAGCAGTTCTTC.

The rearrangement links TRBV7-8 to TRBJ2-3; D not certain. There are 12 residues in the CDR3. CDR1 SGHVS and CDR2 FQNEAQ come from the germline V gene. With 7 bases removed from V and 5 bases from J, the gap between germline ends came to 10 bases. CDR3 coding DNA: TGTGCCAGCACCACTATGGAAGATACGCAGTATTTT. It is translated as CASTTMEDTQYF.

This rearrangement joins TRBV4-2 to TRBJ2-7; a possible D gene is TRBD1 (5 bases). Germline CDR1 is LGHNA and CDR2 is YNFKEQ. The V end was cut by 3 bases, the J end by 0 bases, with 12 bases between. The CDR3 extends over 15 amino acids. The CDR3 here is CASSQAHRSSYEQYF. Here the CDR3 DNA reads TGTGCCAGCAGCCAGGCCCACAGGAGCTCCTACGAGCAGTACTTC.

The CDR3 sequence: CASSTSDSRNEKLFF. The CDR3 nucleotides read TGTGCCAGTAGTACCTCGGACAGCCGAAATGAAAAACTGTTTTTT. The chain employs TRBV19 and TRBJ1-4; possible D gene TRBD1, 6 bases. V was clipped by 4 bases and J by 5 bases, with 14 bases between them. The CDR3 totals 15 residues. The germline gives CDR1 LNHDA, CDR2 SQIVND (reference sequence).

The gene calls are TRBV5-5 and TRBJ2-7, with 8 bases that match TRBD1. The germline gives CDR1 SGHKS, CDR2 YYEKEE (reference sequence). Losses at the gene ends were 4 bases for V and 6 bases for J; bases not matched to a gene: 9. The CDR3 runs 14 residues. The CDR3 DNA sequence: TGTGCCAGCAGCCCGAATCAAGGACAGGGCGAGCAGTACTTC. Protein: CASSPNQGQGEQYF.

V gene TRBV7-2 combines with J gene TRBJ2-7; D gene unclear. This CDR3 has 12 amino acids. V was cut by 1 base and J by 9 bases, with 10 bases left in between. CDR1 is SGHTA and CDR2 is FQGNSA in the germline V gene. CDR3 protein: CASSLDPARQYF. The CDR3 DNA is TGTGCCAGCAGCTTAGATCCCGCGCGGCAGTACTTC. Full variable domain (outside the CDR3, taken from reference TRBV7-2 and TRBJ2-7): GAGVSQSPSNKVTEKGKDVELRCDPISGHTALYWYRQSLGQGLEFLIYFQGNSAPDKSGLPSDRFSAERTGGSVSTLTIQRTQQEDSAVYLCASSLDPARQYFGPGTRLTVT.

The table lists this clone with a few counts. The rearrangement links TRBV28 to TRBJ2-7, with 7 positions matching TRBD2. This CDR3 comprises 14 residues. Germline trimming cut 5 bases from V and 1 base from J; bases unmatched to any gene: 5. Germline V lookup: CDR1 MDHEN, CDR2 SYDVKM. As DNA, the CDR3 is TGTGCCAGCAGTCCGCTCGGGAGGTCCTACGAGCAGTACTTC. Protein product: CASSPLGRSYEQYF.

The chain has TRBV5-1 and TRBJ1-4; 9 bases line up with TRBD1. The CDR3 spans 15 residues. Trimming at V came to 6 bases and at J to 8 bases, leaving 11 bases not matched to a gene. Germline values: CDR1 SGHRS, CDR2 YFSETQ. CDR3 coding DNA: TGCGCCAGCACTCATTCCGGGACAGGGACCGAAAAACTGTTTTTT. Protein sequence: CASTHSGTGTEKLFF.

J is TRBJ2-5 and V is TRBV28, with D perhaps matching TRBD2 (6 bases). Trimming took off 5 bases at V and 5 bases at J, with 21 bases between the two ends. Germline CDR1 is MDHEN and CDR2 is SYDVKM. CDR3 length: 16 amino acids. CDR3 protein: CASSLRDPLARETQYF. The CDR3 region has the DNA TGTGCCAGCAGTCTCCGGGACCCCCTAGCGAGGGAGACCCAGTACTTC.

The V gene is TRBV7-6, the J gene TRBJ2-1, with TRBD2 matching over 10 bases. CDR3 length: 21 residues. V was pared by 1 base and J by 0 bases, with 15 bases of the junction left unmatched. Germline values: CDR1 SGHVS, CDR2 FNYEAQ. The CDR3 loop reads CASSLGSGGPYILSSYNEQFF. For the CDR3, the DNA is TGTGCCAGCAGCTTAGGTAGCGGGGGGCCCTACATTCTAAGCTCCTACAATGAGCAGTTCTTC.

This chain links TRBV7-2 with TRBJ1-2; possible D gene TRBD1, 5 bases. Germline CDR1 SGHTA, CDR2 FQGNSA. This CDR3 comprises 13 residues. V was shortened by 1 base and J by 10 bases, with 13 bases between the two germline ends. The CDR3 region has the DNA TGTGCCAGCAGCTTAGGGACACAAGCAGCCTACACCTTC. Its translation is CASSLGTQAAYTF. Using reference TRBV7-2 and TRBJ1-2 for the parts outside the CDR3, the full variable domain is GAGVSQSPSNKVTEKGKDVELRCDPISGHTALYWYRQSLGQGLEFLIYFQGNSAPDKSGLPSDRFSAERTGGSVSTLTIQRTQQEDSAVYLCASSLGTQAAYTFGSGTRLTVV.

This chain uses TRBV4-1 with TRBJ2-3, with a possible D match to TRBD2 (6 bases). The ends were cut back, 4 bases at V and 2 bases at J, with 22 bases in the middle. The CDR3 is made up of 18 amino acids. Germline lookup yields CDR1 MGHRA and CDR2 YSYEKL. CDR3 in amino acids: CASSPRTSGGRNTDTQYF. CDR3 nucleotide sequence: TGCGCCAGCAGCCCAAGGACTTCCGGGGGACGGAACACAGATACGCAGTATTTT.

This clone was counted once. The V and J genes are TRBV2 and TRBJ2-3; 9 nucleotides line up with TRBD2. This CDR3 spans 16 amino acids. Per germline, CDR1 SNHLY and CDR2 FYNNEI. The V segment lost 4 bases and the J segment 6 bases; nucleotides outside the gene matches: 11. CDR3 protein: CASSGGRAGGSDTQYF. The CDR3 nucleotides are TGTGCCAGCAGTGGCGGCCGAGCGGGGGGTTCGGATACGCAGTATTTT. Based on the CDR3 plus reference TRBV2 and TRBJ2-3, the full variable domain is EPEVTQTPSHQVTQMGQEVILRCVPISNHLYFYWYRQILGQKVEFLVSFYNNEISEKSEIFDDQFSVERPDGSNFTLKIRSTKLEDSAMYFCASSGGRAGGSDTQYFGPGTRLTVL.